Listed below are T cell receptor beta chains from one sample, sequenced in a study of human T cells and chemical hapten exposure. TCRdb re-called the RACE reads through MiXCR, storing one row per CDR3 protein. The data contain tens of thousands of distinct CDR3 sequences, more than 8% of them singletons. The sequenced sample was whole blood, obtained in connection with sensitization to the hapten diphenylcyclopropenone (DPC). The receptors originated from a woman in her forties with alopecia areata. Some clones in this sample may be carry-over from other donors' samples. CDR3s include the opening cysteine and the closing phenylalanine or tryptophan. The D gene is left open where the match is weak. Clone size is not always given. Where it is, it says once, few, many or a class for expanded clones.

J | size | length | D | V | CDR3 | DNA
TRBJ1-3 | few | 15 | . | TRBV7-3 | CASSPQGASGNTIYF | TGTGCCAGCAGCCCACAGGGCGCCTCTGGAAACACCATATATTTT
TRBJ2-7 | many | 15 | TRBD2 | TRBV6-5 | CASRSLAGGHYEQYF | TGTGCCAGCAGATCTCTAGCGGGGGGGCACTACGAGCAGTACTTC
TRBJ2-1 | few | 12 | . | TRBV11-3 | CASSPPGDEQFF | TGTGCCAGCAGCCCCCCTGGGGACGAGCAGTTCTTC
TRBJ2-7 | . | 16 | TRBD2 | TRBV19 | CASSIATSGGSYEQYF | TGTGCCAGTAGTATCGCGACTAGCGGGGGCTCCTACGAGCAGTACTTC
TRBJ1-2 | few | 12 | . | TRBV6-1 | CASSTESYGYTF | TGTGCCAGCAGTACGGAAAGCTATGGCTACACCTTC
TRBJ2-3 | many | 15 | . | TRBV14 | CASSQEGLDTDTQYF | TGTGCCAGCAGCCAAGAAGGGCTGGATACAGATACGCAGTATTTT
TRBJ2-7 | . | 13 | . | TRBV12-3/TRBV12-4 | CASTLGRGYEQYF | TGTGCCAGCACTTTAGGAAGGGGTTACGAGCAGTACTTC
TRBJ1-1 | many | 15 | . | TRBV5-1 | CASSPPGGVLTEAFF | TGCGCCAGCAGCCCTCCGGGAGGAGTCTTGACTGAAGCTTTCTTT
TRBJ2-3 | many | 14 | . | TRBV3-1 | CASSPRVPADTQYF | TGTGCCAGCAGCCCCAGGGTCCCGGCAGATACGCAGTATTTT
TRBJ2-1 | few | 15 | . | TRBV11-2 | CASSLGAVGYNEQFF | TGTGCCAGCAGCTTAGGAGCGGTAGGCTACAATGAGCAGTTCTTC
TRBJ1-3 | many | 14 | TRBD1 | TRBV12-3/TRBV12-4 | CASIRDRGGNTIYF | TGTGCCAGCATCCGGGACAGGGGAGGAAACACCATATATTTT
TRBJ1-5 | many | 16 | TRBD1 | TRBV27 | CASSLSGTVPYQPQHF | TGTGCCAGCAGTTTATCGGGGACAGTGCCGTATCAGCCCCAGCATTTT
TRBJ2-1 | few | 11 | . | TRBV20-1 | CSARWWGEQFF | TGCAGTGCTAGATGGTGGGGTGAGCAGTTCTTC
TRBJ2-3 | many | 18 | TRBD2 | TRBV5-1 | CASSLDQGTSLSTDTQYF | TGCGCCAGCAGCTTGGACCAAGGGACTAGCCTTAGCACAGATACGCAGTATTTT
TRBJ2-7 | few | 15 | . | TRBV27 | CASSDPGRLNYEQYF | TGTGCCAGCTCGGACCCGGGCCGGCTCAACTACGAGCAGTACTTC
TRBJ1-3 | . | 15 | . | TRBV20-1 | CSATTGRPSGNTIYF | TGCAGTGCTACGACCGGGAGGCCCTCTGGAAACACCATATATTTT
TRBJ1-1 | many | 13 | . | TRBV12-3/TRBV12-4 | CASSFWVNTEAFF | TGTGCCAGCAGTTTTTGGGTGAACACTGAAGCTTTCTTT
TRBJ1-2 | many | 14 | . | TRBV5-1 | CASSLNGGNYGYTF | TGCGCCAGCAGCTTGAACGGTGGCAACTATGGCTACACCTTC
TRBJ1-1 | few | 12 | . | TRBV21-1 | CASSPAGAEAFF | TGTGCCAGCAGCCCAGCGGGGGCTGAAGCTTTCTTT
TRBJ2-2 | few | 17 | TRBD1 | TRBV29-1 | CSVEDFPGTGVPGELFF | TGCAGCGTTGAAGATTTTCCTGGGACAGGGGTACCCGGGGAGCTGTTTTTT
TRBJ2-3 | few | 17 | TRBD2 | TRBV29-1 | CSGWGPTSGGTPDTQYF | TGCAGCGGGTGGGGACCGACTAGCGGGGGAACCCCCGATACGCAGTATTTT
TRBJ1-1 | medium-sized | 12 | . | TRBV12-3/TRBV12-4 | CASSLVGTEAFF | TGTGCCAGCAGCTTAGTCGGCACTGAAGCTTTCTTT
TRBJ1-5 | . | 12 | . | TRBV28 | CASRSGNQPQHF | TGTGCCAGCAGATCAGGGAATCAGCCCCAGCATTTT
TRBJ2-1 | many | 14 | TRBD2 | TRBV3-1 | CASSHWTSRIEQFF | TGTGCCAGCAGCCATTGGACTAGCAGGATTGAGCAGTTCTTC
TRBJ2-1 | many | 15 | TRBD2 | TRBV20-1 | CSALIAGGPAREQFF | TGCAGTGCTCTAATAGCGGGGGGGCCCGCCCGGGAGCAGTTCTTC
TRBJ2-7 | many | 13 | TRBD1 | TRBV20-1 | CSAAGTGYYEQYF | TGCAGTGCTGCCGGGACAGGATACTACGAGCAGTACTTC
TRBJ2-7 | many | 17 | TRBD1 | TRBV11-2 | CASSLDRGQGFSYEQYF | TGTGCCAGCAGCTTAGATAGGGGACAGGGGTTCTCCTACGAGCAGTACTTC
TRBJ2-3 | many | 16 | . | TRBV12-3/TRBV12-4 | CASSLDTQGWADTQYF | TGTGCCAGCAGTTTAGATACGCAGGGATGGGCAGATACGCAGTATTTT
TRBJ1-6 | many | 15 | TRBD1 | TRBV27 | CASSLPGGLNSPLHF | TGTGCCAGCAGTTTACCAGGGGGCCTTAATTCACCCCTCCACTTT
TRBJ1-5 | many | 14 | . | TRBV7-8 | CASSFRVGNQPQHF | TGTGCCAGCAGCTTCAGGGTTGGCAATCAGCCCCAGCATTTT
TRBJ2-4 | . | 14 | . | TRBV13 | CASSLVSGLDIQYF | TGTGCCAGCAGCTTAGTCTCAGGGTTAGACATTCAGTACTTC
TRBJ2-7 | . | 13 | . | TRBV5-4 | CASSLPTSYEQYF | TGTGCCAGCAGCTTGCCGACAAGTTACGAGCAGTACTTC
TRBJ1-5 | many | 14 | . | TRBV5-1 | CASSLTPANQPQHF | TGCGCCAGCAGCTTGACCCCGGCCAATCAGCCCCAGCATTTT
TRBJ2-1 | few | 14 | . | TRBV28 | CASILADSHNEQFF | TGTGCCAGCATTCTAGCCGACAGCCACAATGAGCAGTTCTTC
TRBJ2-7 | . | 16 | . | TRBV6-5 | CASTWPDRSRAYEQYF | TGTGCCAGCACTTGGCCGGACCGGAGTAGGGCATACGAGCAGTACTTC
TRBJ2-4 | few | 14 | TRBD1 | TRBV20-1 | CSASDRVTKNIQYF | TGCAGTGCTTCCGACAGGGTAACCAAAAACATTCAGTACTTC
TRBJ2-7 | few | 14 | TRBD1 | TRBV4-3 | CASSTGQGTYEQYF | TGCGCCAGCAGCACCGGACAGGGGACCTACGAGCAGTACTTC
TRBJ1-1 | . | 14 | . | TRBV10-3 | CAISEARLNTEAFF | TGTGCCATCAGTGAGGCGAGACTGAACACTGAAGCTTTCTTT
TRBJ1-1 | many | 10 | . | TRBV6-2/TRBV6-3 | CASSFGEAFF | TGTGCCAGCAGTTTTGGGGAAGCTTTCTTT
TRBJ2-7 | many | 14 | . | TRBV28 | CASSFRGGLYEQYF | TGTGCCAGCAGCTTCAGGGGAGGACTCTACGAGCAGTACTTC
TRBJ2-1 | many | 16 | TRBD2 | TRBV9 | CASSAGTSGGLNEQFF | TGTGCCAGCAGCGCCGGGACTAGCGGGGGGCTTAACGAGCAGTTCTTC
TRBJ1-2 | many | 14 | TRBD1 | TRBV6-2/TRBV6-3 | CASSYSDRVYGYTF | TGTGCCAGCAGTTACTCCGACAGGGTCTATGGCTACACCTTC